This T cell receptor beta chain was captured by sequencing in a study of shared clonotypes between healthy human individuals. In the study overall: Plates per donor: three CD4 naive, three CD4 memory, two CD8 naive, one CD8 memory. Findings and caveats of the study: Non-shared clonotypes showed lower generation probabilities than clonotypes common to all four donors. Researchers found naive subsets generally carried larger estimated richness than memory subsets.

This table comes from immunoSEQ multiplex PCR, and its TCRdb copy is limited to in-frame clones, with some not included. The sample records a few million clones, 85% to 95% being singletons. Concerning this clone: The antigen is not known.

Splitting the CD4+ cells yielded a CD45RA+ naive subset and a CD45RA-negative memory subset. The CDR3 contains 18 residues. From germline, CDR1 is SQVTM and CDR2 ANQGSEA. The sequencing sample was made of naive CD4+ T cells from PBMCs. Subset in this sample: CD45RA+ positively selected. The chain has TRBV29-1 and TRBJ1-4, with 10 positions matching TRBD1. The receptor comes from a man aged 18 to 30 in good health. Some clones in this sample may be carry-over from other donors' samples. The CDR3 DNA reads TGCAGACCCGTCATTAGGACAGGGGGGGACCCAACTAATGAAAAACTGTTTTTT. Amino acids: CRPVIRTGGDPTNEKLFF.